Listed here are 18 T cell receptor beta chains from one sample, sequenced in a study of T cells in tumors after PD-1 blockade. TCRdb's copy holds only in-frame clones and misses some; the assay was immunoSEQ multiplex PCR. The profile covers about 59,000 clones, with just under 80% appearing a single time and 13% taken by the ten largest. Sample: PBMCs, taken before anti-PD-1 treatment. The receptors here all came from a human donor with basal cell carcinoma.

Concerning this clone: A junction end diverges from the germline sequence, so it may reflect a read error. The V gene is TRBV6-5, the J gene TRBJ1-1; maybe TRBD1 (5 bases). Germline V gene sequence: CDR1 MNHEY, CDR2 SVGAGI. The CDR3 is made up of 11 amino acids. This chain's CDR3 is CASKGLTGAFF. DNA for the CDR3: TGTGCCAGCAAGGGGTTAACTGGAGCTTTCTTT.

The CDR3 spells CASSLVSNTEAFF. The DNA for the CDR3 is TGCGCCAGCAGCTTGGTCTCGAACACTGAAGCTTTCTTT. J is TRBJ1-1 and V is TRBV5-1; no reliable D call. Trimming shortened V by 0 bases and J by 1 base, and 4 bases separated the two germline ends. This CDR3 comprises 13 residues. The germline CDR1 and CDR2 sequences are SGHRS and YFSETQ.

The chain recombines TRBV6-5 with TRBJ1-5; TRBD1 aligns across 7 bases. The CDR3 extends over 14 amino acids. CDR1 is MNHEY, CDR2 SVGAGI, per germline. The junction had 6 bases not matched to a gene; V was cut back by 6 bases and J by 4 bases. The CDR3 reads CASSDGRGNQPQHF. CDR3 DNA: TGTGCCAGCAGCGATGGCAGGGGGAATCAGCCCCAGCATTTT.

The chain joins TRBV7-2 to TRBJ2-1; a possible D gene is TRBD2 (6 bases). The CDR3 runs to 17 residues. Trimming stripped 5 bases from V and 6 bases from J, with 23 bases between. Per the germline V gene, CDR1 is SGHTA and CDR2 is FQGNSA. CDR3 in amino acids: CASSRIGRDFGGNEQFF. The CDR3 DNA reads as TGTGCCAGCAGCCGCATCGGACGGGACTTTGGCGGCAATGAGCAGTTCTTC.

The chain recombines TRBV29-1 with TRBJ1-1, with D tentatively TRBD1 (5 bases). The germline V and J ends were trimmed by 6 bases and 5 bases, with 13 bases remaining between them. Germline V gene sequence: CDR1 SQVTM, CDR2 ANQGSEA. The CDR3 has 12 residues. DNA for the CDR3: TGCAGCGTCCGGGACGCCGGGACTGAAGCTTTCTTT. Translated: CSVRDAGTEAFF. The whole variable domain, remainder taken from reference TRBV29-1 and TRBJ1-1, is SAVISQKPSRDICQRGTSLTIQCQVDSQVTMMFWYRQQPGQSLTLIATANQGSEATYESGFVIDKFPISRPNLTFSTLTVSNMSPEDSSIYLCSVRDAGTEAFFGQGTRLTVV.

This rearrangement joins TRBV20-1 to TRBJ2-1; 8 bases are shared with TRBD2. After removal of 3 bases from V and 4 bases from J, the junction contained 14 bases not matched to a gene. This CDR3 region has 17 residues. From germline, CDR1 is DFQATT and CDR2 SNEGSKA (reference sequence). CDR3 nucleotides: TGCAGTGCTAGTCCCCCCGGAGCGGGGGCCATTTACAATGAGCAGTTCTTC. Residues: CSASPPGAGAIYNEQFF.

The chain links TRBV4-1 to TRBJ2-2, with 10 bases matching TRBD1. The CDR3 spans 19 residues. V lost 1 base to trimming and J lost 13 bases; unmatched junction nucleotides: 21. Germline loops: CDR1 MGHRA, CDR2 YSYEKL. The CDR3 loop is CASSQVHLGGGQGVNRLFF. CDR3 DNA: TGCGCCAGCAGCCAAGTTCACTTGGGAGGAGGACAGGGGGTTAATCGGCTGTTTTTT.

The chain links TRBV2 to TRBJ1-4, with D possibly matching TRBD1 (6 bases). V was cut by 6 bases and J by 8 bases, with 16 bases left in between. CDR3 length: 14 residues. Germline assignment: CDR1 SNHLY and CDR2 FYNNEI. CDR3 bases: TGTGCCAGCAGAATCCGGGACACAGGGGAAAAACTGTTTTTT. Its translation: CASRIRDTGEKLFF.

This clone was observed a single time. The V and J genes are TRBV7-2 and TRBJ2-7, with 7 bases identical to TRBD1. The J segment lost 1 base and the V segment lost 5 bases, leaving 8 bases of the junction unmatched. The CDR3 is made up of 15 amino acids. In germline, CDR1 is SGHTA, CDR2 FQGNSA. In nucleotides, the CDR3 is TGTGCCAGCAGCACTAGACAGGGATCTTCCTACGAGCAGTACTTC. This codes for CASSTRQGSSYEQYF.

This clone was seen more than once but under ten times. V is TRBV11-3 and J is TRBJ2-2, with D uncertain. Germline values: CDR1 SGHNT, CDR2 YENEEA. This CDR3 is 14 amino acids long. Trimming stripped 2 bases from V and 5 bases from J, with 9 bases between. CDR3 in amino acids: CASSLTARTGELFF. The CDR3 region has the DNA TGTGCCAGCAGCTTAACAGCCCGGACCGGGGAGCTGTTTTTT. Drawing the rest from reference TRBV11-3 and TRBJ2-2, the complete variable domain is EAGVVQSPRYKIIEKKQPVAFWCNPISGHNTLYWYLQNLGQGPELLIRYENEEAVDDSQLPKDRFSAERLKGVDSTLKIQPAELGDSAVYLCASSLTARTGELFFGEGSRLTVL.

This clone has more than one count but fewer than ten. The CDR3 nucleotides are TGTGCCAGCTCACCAACTAGCAATCAGCCCCAGCATTTT. Its protein product is CASSPTSNQPQHF. The chain links TRBV18 to TRBJ1-5; unclear D gene. V lost 2 bases, J lost 0 bases, and 2 bases lay in between. The germline gives CDR1 KGHSH, CDR2 LQKENI. The CDR3 loop spans 13 amino acids.

This chain uses TRBV28 with TRBJ1-1, with TRBD1 identical over 7 bases. The CDR3 has 14 amino acids. V trimming: 6 bases; J trimming: 1 base; junction bases outside the gene matches: 5. Germline loops: CDR1 MDHEN, CDR2 SYDVKM. The CDR3 protein is CASRGTVANTEAFF. For the CDR3, the DNA is TGTGCCAGCAGGGGGACAGTTGCGAACACTGAAGCTTTCTTT.

There are a few counts of this clone. The chain couples TRBV5-6 to TRBJ2-5; the D call may be TRBD1 or TRBD2 (6 bases each). Germline V gene data show CDR1 as SGHDT and CDR2 as YYEEEE. Trimming cost V 6 bases and J 2 bases, with 23 bases left between them. This CDR3 is 17 amino acids long. Here the CDR3 reads CASTPGIGGRRQETQYF. CDR3 in DNA: TGTGCCAGCACCCCGGGAATCGGGGGCCGCCGACAAGAGACCCAGTACTTC.

This clone was seen a single time. The V and J genes are TRBV2 and TRBJ2-1; maybe TRBD1 (6 bases). Per germline, CDR1 SNHLY and CDR2 FYNNEI. V dropped 3 bases and J dropped 15 bases, with 12 bases sitting between them. The CDR3 totals 11 residues. The DNA for the CDR3 is TGTGCCAGCAGTGAGGACAGCTGGCTGTTCTTC. Translated, it gives CASSEDSWLFF.

This chain joins TRBV2 and TRBJ2-7, with 9 bases that match TRBD1. Germline assignment: CDR1 SNHLY and CDR2 FYNNEI. CDR3 length equals 14 residues. V shed 4 bases, J shed 2 bases, and the junction held 3 bases outside the gene matches. CDR3 region: CASSAGTGPYEQYF. The CDR3 coding sequence is TGTGCCAGCAGTGCCGGGACAGGGCCCTACGAGCAGTACTTC. The full variable domain, completed using reference TRBV2 and TRBJ2-7, is EPEVTQTPSHQVTQMGQEVILRCVPISNHLYFYWYRQILGQKVEFLVSFYNNEISEKSEIFDDQFSVERPDGSNFTLKIRSTKLEDSAMYFCASSAGTGPYEQYFGPGTRLTVT.

The chain has TRBV28 and TRBJ1-5; perhaps TRBD1 as D (5 bases). The CDR3 loop spans 15 amino acids. Germline CDR1 reads MDHEN; CDR2 reads SYDVKM. Trimming took 6 bases from V and 1 from J, leaving 13 bases between them. The CDR3 spells CASRLAGISNQPQHF. In nucleotides, the CDR3 is TGTGCCAGCAGACTGGCAGGGATCAGCAATCAGCCCCAGCATTTT. The full variable domain, rest sourced from reference TRBV28 and TRBJ1-5, is DVKVTQSSRYLVKRTGEKVFLECVQDMDHENMFWYRQDPGLGLRLIYFSYDVKMKEKGDIPEGYSVSREKKERFSLILESASTNQTSMYLCASRLAGISNQPQHFGDGTRLSIL.

This chain links TRBV12-3 or TRBV12-4 with TRBJ1-1; D might be TRBD1 (5 bases). The CDR3 totals 11 residues. Trimming left V 6 bases short and J 7 bases short, with 9 bases between. CDR3 region: CASSSGFEAFF. For the CDR3, the DNA is TGTGCCAGCAGCTCAGGGTTTGAAGCTTTCTTT.

The chain has TRBV3-1 (or the pseudogene TRBV3-2) and TRBJ2-5; 10 positions agree with TRBD1. The V gene end was trimmed by 4 bases and the J gene end by 5 bases; junction bases not matched to a gene: 10. The CDR3 covers 16 residues. CDR1 is LGHDT, CDR2 YNNKEL, per germline (reference sequence). CDR3 amino acids: CASSPGTGDRLETQYF. In DNA form, the CDR3 reads TGTGCCAGCAGCCCTGGGACAGGGGATCGGTTGGAGACCCAGTACTTC.